What follows are 9 T cell receptor beta chains derived from one specimen sequenced in a study of vaccination and CD4 T cells after COVID-19. MiXCR, applied by TCRdb to the PCR reads, yields one record per CDR3 protein. Found here are about 18,000 distinct CDR3 sequences, 55% to 80% of them singletons; the top ten hold 0.95% to 1.2%. Here the sequenced sample was CD4+ T cells from blood, taken after SARS-CoV-2 vaccination. The receptor set was obtained from a human donor who had recovered from COVID-19.

The chain links TRBV20-1 to TRBJ1-5; 8 bases agree with TRBD1. V gave up 6 bases and J gave up 5 bases; unmatched junction bases: 12. The germline CDR1 and CDR2 sequences are DFQATT and SNEGSKA (reference sequence). The CDR3 runs 15 residues. Here the CDR3 reads CSATSRTGPHQPQHF. In DNA, the CDR3 is TGCAGTGCCACCTCCCGGACAGGGCCCCATCAGCCCCAGCATTTT.

This chain joins TRBV5-6 and TRBJ2-3; 12 bases match TRBD1. The CDR3 totals 18 residues. With 3 bases clipped from V and 2 bases from J, the junction kept 10 bases outside the gene matches. Germline-derived CDR1 and CDR2 are SGHDT and YYEEEE. The CDR3 DNA follows: TGTGCCAGCAGCTACGTCCCGGGACAGGGGGCGGTCACAGATACGCAGTATTTT. This translates into CASSYVPGQGAVTDTQYF.

The chain has TRBV27 and TRBJ2-3; no reliable D call. Per germline, CDR1 MNHEY and CDR2 SMNVEV (reference sequence). The CDR3 loop spans 15 amino acids. The V and J ends lost 4 bases and 7 bases respectively, with 18 bases between them. The CDR3 region has the DNA TGTGCCAGCAGTTCCATCAGGACGCCGGCTAATACGCAGTATTTT. Translating it yields CASSSIRTPANTQYF.

This clonotype was detected only once. The chain is built from TRBV2 and TRBJ2-2; 12 nucleotides match TRBD2. The CDR3 length is 15 residues. Germline lookup yields CDR1 SNHLY and CDR2 FYNNEI. V shed 4 bases and J 7 bases; nucleotides not matched to a gene: 4. As DNA, the CDR3 is TGTGCCAGCAGTGGGACTAGCGGGACGATCGGGGAGCTGTTTTTT. As protein: CASSGTSGTIGELFF.

A few counts support this clonotype. This sequence joins TRBV7-8 and TRBJ2-3; 7 positions agree with TRBD2. CDR1 and CDR2 from the germline V gene are SGHVS and FQNEAQ. J lost 4 bases, V lost 1 base, and 17 bases had no gene match. CDR3 length: 19 residues. CDR3 sequence: CASSLDPTRGTTGSDTQYF. Written as DNA, the CDR3 is TGTGCCAGCAGCTTAGACCCTACTCGCGGGACTACCGGATCAGATACGCAGTATTTT.

The CDR3 DNA reads TGCAGTGCTTCCCTTCGTGGATCCTCCATCCCACCTAACTATGGCTACACCTTC. This translates into CSASLRGSSIPPNYGYTF. The V gene is TRBV20-1, the J gene TRBJ1-2; D remains ambiguous. V lost 5 bases, J lost 0 bases, and 25 bases lay in between. The germline V gene encodes CDR1 DFQATT and CDR2 SNEGSKA (reference sequence). This CDR3 is built from 18 residues.

A few counts support this clonotype. The J gene is TRBJ1-2, the V gene TRBV28; 7 nucleotides line up with TRBD1. The V gene's germline CDR1 is MDHEN and CDR2 SYDVKM. Trimming took 8 bases from V and 6 from J; bases not matched to a gene: 9. This CDR3 comprises 13 residues. CDR3 residues: CASGRDSLDGYTF. CDR3 nucleotides: TGTGCCAGCGGCCGGGACAGTTTAGATGGCTACACCTTC.

The rearrangement joins TRBV10-3 to TRBJ2-3; 9 nucleotides line up with TRBD2. The CDR3 consists of 12 residues. Germline-derived CDR1 and CDR2 are ENHRY and SYGVKD. The ends lost 11 bases at V and 3 bases at J; junction bases unmatched: 3. CDR3: CASGLATDTQYF. CDR3 nucleotide sequence: TGTGCCTCAGGACTAGCGACAGATACGCAGTATTTT.

This clonotype was detected a few times. This chain links TRBV20-1 with TRBJ1-1; D is uncertain. Trimming removed 3 bases from V and 0 bases from J, with 8 bases in between. CDR3 length: 13 residues. Germline CDR1 is DFQATT and CDR2 is SNEGSKA (reference sequence). CDR3 amino acids: CSASSGLNTEAFF. The CDR3 nucleotides read TGCAGTGCTAGTTCGGGATTGAACACTGAAGCTTTCTTT.